The next 8 T cell receptor beta chains were all read from a single sample in a study of CD8 T cells in Susac syndrome. Random hexamers were used to reverse transcribe the RNA input (0.5 to 1 ug). TCRdb analysed the immunoSEQ multiplex PCR reads with MiXCR anew, one entry per CDR3 protein. Of about 280,000 distinct CDR3 sequences listed, roughly 81% are singletons. The specimen was CD8+ T cells from PBMCs. Receptors originate from a human donor with multiple sclerosis.

The chain has TRBV7-9 and TRBJ2-5, with 11 bases aligning to TRBD2. Germline lookup yields CDR1 SEHNR and CDR2 FQNEAQ (reference sequence). The CDR3 consists of 15 residues. With 5 bases clipped from V and 6 bases from J, the junction kept 8 bases outside the gene matches. Written as DNA, the CDR3 is TGTGCCAGCAGCCCCTCAACTAGCGGGAGTCAGACCCAGTACTTC. Protein: CASSPSTSGSQTQYF.

This sequence joins TRBV6-2 or TRBV6-3 and TRBJ2-4; D is tentatively TRBD1 or TRBD2 (5 bases each). CDR3 length: 14 amino acids. Germline CDR1 is MNHEY and CDR2 is SVGEGT. The ends were cut back, 6 bases at V and 5 bases at J, with 14 bases in the middle. DNA for the CDR3: TGTGCCAGCAGCGGGGCTAGGGCCCAAAACATTCAGTACTTC. Protein product: CASSGARAQNIQYF.

This chain links TRBV19 with TRBJ2-7; no firm D call. Per the germline V gene, CDR1 is LNHDA and CDR2 is SQIVND (reference sequence). V lost 7 bases, J lost 0 bases, and 25 bases lay in between. This CDR3 is 18 amino acids long. CDR3 in amino acids: CASTPHHPTRLSSYEQYF. Written as DNA, the CDR3 is TGTGCCAGTACCCCACACCATCCTACGCGGTTGAGCTCCTACGAGCAGTACTTC. Based on the CDR3 plus reference TRBV19 and TRBJ2-7, the full variable domain is DGGITQSPKYLFRKEGQNVTLSCEQNLNHDAMYWYRQDPGQGLRLIYYSQIVNDFQKGDIAEGYSVSREKKESFPLTVTSAQKNPTAFYLCASTPHHPTRLSSYEQYFGPGTRLTVT.

The chain employs TRBV12-3 or TRBV12-4 and TRBJ2-7, with D maybe TRBD1 (6 bases). This CDR3 spans 14 amino acids. With 6 bases removed from V and 2 bases from J, the gap between germline ends came to 14 bases. The CDR3 is CASRGSGQAYEQYF. CDR3 sequence (DNA): TGTGCCAGCAGGGGTTCGGGACAAGCCTACGAGCAGTACTTC.

The chain couples TRBV19 to TRBJ1-1; D is unclear. The germline V and J ends were trimmed by 5 bases and 2 bases, with 12 bases remaining between them. The CDR3 runs to 14 residues. Germline V CDR1 and CDR2: LNHDA, SQIVND (reference sequence). In DNA, the CDR3 is TGTGCCAGTAGTGCACGAGGGATCAACACTGAAGCTTTCTTT. Residues: CASSARGINTEAFF.

This clonotype was detected only a few times. The DNA for the CDR3 is TGCGCCAGCAGCCACTCGGGAAACTACGAGCAGTACTTC. Its translation is CASSHSGNYEQYF. J is TRBJ2-7 and V is TRBV4-1, with a weak D call TRBD2 (5 bases). In germline, CDR1 is MGHRA, CDR2 YSYEKL. Trimming removed 3 bases at V and 3 bases at J, with 9 bases between. CDR3 size: 13 residues.

The V gene is TRBV10-3, the J gene TRBJ2-5; the D is unclear. This CDR3 has 13 residues. With 6 bases removed from V and 5 bases from J, the gap between germline ends came to 13 bases. Germline CDR1 reads ENHRY; CDR2 reads SYGVKD. The CDR3 DNA sequence: TGTGCCATCAGGGAACTAAATGTGGAGACCCAGTACTTC. Translating gives CAIRELNVETQYF.

The J gene is TRBJ2-5, the V gene TRBV6-1; D unclear. The CDR3 is made up of 13 amino acids. V shed 4 bases and J shed 5 bases, with 11 bases lying between them. The germline V gene has CDR1 MNHNS and CDR2 SASEGT. The CDR3 sequence: CASSGTPRETQYF. CDR3 coding DNA: TGTGCCAGCAGTGGAACCCCTCGGGAGACCCAGTACTTC.